A single sample is the source of the 2 T cell receptor beta chains below, sequenced in a study of cytomegalovirus exposure and HLA in healthy donors. Vbeta (60) and Jbeta (13) primers were used in the PCR. Some clones are missing from TCRdb's copy, which holds only in-frame ones; the method was immunoSEQ multiplex PCR. Among about 130,000 clones listed, around 80% were seen once. The specimen was PBMCs. These receptors all stem from a woman in her twenties or thirties in good health and CMV-seronegative.

The CDR3 sequence is CASRRTGALNEQFF. The DNA for the CDR3 is TGTGCCAGCAGGAGGACAGGGGCCCTGAATGAGCAGTTCTTC. The chain employs TRBV14 and TRBJ2-1, with 9 nucleotides matching TRBD1. The CDR3 spans 14 residues. Germline assignment: CDR1 SGHDN and CDR2 FVKESK. The J segment lost 7 bases and the V segment lost 6 bases, leaving 7 bases of the junction unmatched.

The V gene is TRBV6-5, the J gene TRBJ2-7; possibly TRBD2 for D (6 bases). Between the trimmed V and J ends, which lost 8 bases and 6 bases, there was a span of 20 bases. Germline CDR1 reads MNHEY; CDR2 reads SVGAGI. This CDR3 is built from 14 residues. CDR3 sequence reads: CASRGIGTSGEQYF. In DNA form, the CDR3 reads TGTGCCAGCCGCGGGATCGGGACCTCCGGCGAGCAGTACTTC.